The TCR beta chain under discussion was sequenced for a study of monozygotic twins with inflammatory bowel disease. This CDR3 is built from 13 residues. Germline lookup yields CDR1 SNHLY and CDR2 FYNNEI. TCRdb derives one entry per CDR3 protein from the 5' RACE reads, leaving out DNA. The repertoire shows some 150,000 distinct CDR3 sequences; the top ten hold 2% to 2.5%. This TCR came from a human donor with ulcerative colitis or Crohn's disease, or a healthy co-twin of an affected twin (not recorded which). The sequenced sample was blood. The chain has TRBV2 and TRBJ1-4. The CDR3 region is CASSRTLNEKLFF.